These T cell receptor beta chains were read from a single sample in a study of blood T cells in healthy people across ages. TCRdb reanalysed the 5' RACE reads using MiXCR and keeps one entry per CDR3 protein. Of 1.4 million to 1.5 million distinct CDR3 sequences listed, approximately 40% are singletons. Sequencing was performed on blood. These receptors were taken from a woman younger than 35 in good health. Each CDR3 is given with its conserved first and last residue. The order of the fields is clone size, D gene, V gene, J gene, CDR3 protein, CDR3 DNA. D genes are given only for firm matches. Clone size, where shown, is once, few, many, or a class for clones that have expanded.

.,TRBD1,TRBV3-1,TRBJ2-5,CASSQDQDRPRGQYF,TGTGCCAGCAGCCAAGATCAGGACAGGCCGCGAGGGCAGTACTTC
few,.,TRBV9,TRBJ1-6,CASSGQEIYNSPLHF,TGTGCCAGCAGCGGACAGGAGATCTATAATTCACCCCTCCACTTT
many,.,TRBV4-1,TRBJ2-7,CASSQVEAGSYEQYF,TGCGCCAGCAGCCAAGTTGAAGCGGGCTCCTACGAGCAGTACTTC
.,TRBD1,TRBV20-1,TRBJ1-1,CSAMGPGQGITEAFF,TGCAGTGCTATGGGCCCCGGACAGGGGATCACTGAAGCTTTCTTT
few,TRBD2,TRBV20-1,TRBJ2-1,CSASGLAGVNEQFF,TGCAGTGCTAGCGGACTAGCGGGAGTCAATGAGCAGTTCTTC
many,.,TRBV15,TRBJ2-7,CATSRDRGPPYEQYF,TGTGCCACCAGCAGAGATCGAGGGCCGCCCTACGAGCAGTACTTC
.,TRBD1,TRBV12-3/TRBV12-4,TRBJ1-1,CASSLADRSPNTEAFF,TGTGCCAGCAGTTTAGCGGACAGGTCACCGAACACTGAAGCTTTCTTT
.,TRBD2,TRBV5-1,TRBJ2-3,CASSLSAGTGDTQYF,TGCGCCAGCAGCTTGTCAGCGGGGACGGGAGATACGCAGTATTTT
few,.,TRBV20-1,TRBJ2-5,CSASKTVQETQYF,TGCAGTGCCTCCAAAACAGTCCAAGAGACCCAGTACTTC
.,.,TRBV6-1,TRBJ1-2,CASIGGARGVGIGYTF,TGTGCCAGCATTGGCGGCGCAAGGGGGGTCGGAATTGGCTACACCTTC
.,TRBD2,TRBV10-3,TRBJ2-7,CATSPIAGGSYNEQYF,TGTGCCACCTCCCCCATAGCGGGAGGCTCCTACAATGAGCAGTACTTC
.,.,TRBV20-1,TRBJ1-6,CSARVDRSYNSPLHF,TGCAGTGCTAGAGTTGACAGGTCCTATAATTCACCCCTCCACTTT
.,.,TRBV27,TRBJ1-1,CASSLASTVTNTEAFF,TGTGCCAGCAGTCTTGCCTCCACAGTAACGAACACTGAAGCTTTCTTT
once,.,TRBV7-6,TRBJ2-7,CASSLIQGGWEQYF,TGTGCCAGCAGCTTGATACAGGGGGGGTGGGAGCAGTACTTC
.,TRBD1,TRBV20-1,TRBJ2-6,CSAPPGQESSGANVLTF,TGCAGTGCCCCACCGGGACAGGAGAGCTCTGGGGCCAACGTCCTGACTTTC
many,TRBD1,TRBV6-6,TRBJ2-1,CASSTGQGYNEQFF,TGTGCCAGCAGTACCGGACAGGGCTACAATGAGCAGTTCTTC
few,.,TRBV9,TRBJ1-2,CASSVASDLLYGYTF,TGTGCCAGCAGCGTAGCTTCGGACCTCCTCTATGGCTACACCTTC